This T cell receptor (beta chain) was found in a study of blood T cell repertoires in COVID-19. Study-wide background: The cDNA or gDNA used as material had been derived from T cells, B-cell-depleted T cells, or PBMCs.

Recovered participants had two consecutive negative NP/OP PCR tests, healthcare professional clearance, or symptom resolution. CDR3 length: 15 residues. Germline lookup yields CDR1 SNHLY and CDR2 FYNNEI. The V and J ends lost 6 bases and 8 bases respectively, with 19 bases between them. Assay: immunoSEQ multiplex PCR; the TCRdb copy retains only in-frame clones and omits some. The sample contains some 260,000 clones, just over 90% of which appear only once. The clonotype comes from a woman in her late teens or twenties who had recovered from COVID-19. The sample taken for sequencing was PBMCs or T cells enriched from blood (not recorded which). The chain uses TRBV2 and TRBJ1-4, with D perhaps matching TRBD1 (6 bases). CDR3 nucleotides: TGTGCCAGCAGCGTCCAAGGGGGTTCTGGGGAAAAACTGTTTTTT. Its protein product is CASSVQGGSGEKLFF.